Below, 32 T cell receptor beta chains from the same sample are listed, as sequenced in a study of blood T cell repertoires in COVID-19. Repertoires were generated with immunoSEQ multiplex PCR, while TCRdb's copy carries only in-frame clones and drops some. The sample lists some 220,000 clones, 82% seen once, with 4.5% to 5.5% in the top ten. The specimen was peripheral blood. The receptors derive from a woman between 65 and 79 years old with COVID-19, enrolled during active disease.

The chain uses TRBV28 and TRBJ2-6; 9 positions match TRBD2. This CDR3 is 12 amino acids long. The V segment lost 6 bases and the J segment 13 bases; nucleotides outside the gene matches: 4. Germline V gives CDR1 MDHEN, CDR2 SYDVKM. The CDR3 sequence is CASRGTSRVLTF. CDR3 sequence (DNA): TGTGCCAGCAGGGGGACTAGCCGGGTCCTGACTTTC.

The J gene is TRBJ1-6, the V gene TRBV9, with a possible D match to TRBD1 (6 bases). Trimming removed 10 bases from V and 7 bases from J, with 15 bases in between. CDR3 length: 13 residues. Per germline, CDR1 SGDLS and CDR2 YYNGEE. This CDR3 is CASSQGMNSPLHF. Here the CDR3 DNA reads TGTGCCTCCAGCCAGGGGATGAATTCACCCCTCCACTTT.

This clone showed up just a few times. The rearrangement links TRBV6-5 to TRBJ1-2, with a possible D match to TRBD1 (6 bases). The CDR3 has 13 amino acids. Germline V lookup: CDR1 MNHEY, CDR2 SVGAGI. V lost 7 bases, J lost 3 bases, and 12 bases lay in between. DNA of the CDR3: TGTGCCAGCACCGCGGACAGTTACTATGGCTACACCTTC. The encoded protein is CASTADSYYGYTF.

The rearrangement uses TRBV7-2 and TRBJ2-2; 7 nucleotides agree with TRBD2. V lost 3 bases to trimming and J lost 0 bases; unmatched junction nucleotides: 4. The CDR3 length is 16 residues. The germline CDR1 and CDR2 sequences are SGHTA and FQGNSA. CDR3 nucleotides: TGTGCCAGCAGCTTTGAAAGCGGGGCGAACACCGGGGAGCTGTTTTTT. Amino acids: CASSFESGANTGELFF.

This chain connects TRBV6-5 to TRBJ2-1; 8 nucleotides match TRBD2. Germline V gives CDR1 MNHEY, CDR2 SVGAGI. V lost 7 bases to trimming and J lost 5 bases; unmatched junction nucleotides: 7. The CDR3 is made up of 14 amino acids. The CDR3 sequence is CASIQSGGNNEQFF. The CDR3 DNA sequence: TGTGCCAGCATCCAAAGCGGGGGCAACAATGAGCAGTTCTTC.

J is TRBJ2-3 and V is TRBV9; no reliable D call. V was pared by 3 bases and J by 0 bases, with 11 bases between. CDR1 SGDLS and CDR2 YYNGEE come from the germline V gene. This CDR3 is 15 amino acids long. CDR3 sequence reads: CASSAAIRSTDTQYF. CDR3 coding DNA: TGTGCCAGCAGCGCAGCGATTCGCAGCACAGATACGCAGTATTTT.

The rearrangement uses TRBV28 and TRBJ2-7; TRBD2 matches 15 bases. The CDR3 consists of 19 residues. V gave up 7 bases and J gave up 4 bases; unmatched junction bases: 17. Per germline, CDR1 MDHEN and CDR2 SYDVKM. DNA for the CDR3: TGTGCCAGCATCCCCCCAAGGGGGACTAGCGGGAGGAAAGGGTACGAGCAGTACTTC. This codes for CASIPPRGTSGRKGYEQYF.

This sequence joins TRBV7-6 and TRBJ2-1; the match to TRBD1 covers 8 bases. The CDR3 consists of 14 residues. V was pared by 3 bases and J by 10 bases, with 8 bases of the junction left unmatched. CDR1 is SGHVS and CDR2 is FNYEAQ in the germline V gene. CDR3 DNA sequence: TGTGCCAGCAGCTTCCAACAGGGGGAAGGCGAGCAGTTCTTC. Translated: CASSFQQGEGEQFF. Filled out from reference TRBV7-6 and TRBJ2-1, the complete variable domain reads GAGVSQSPRYKVTKRGQDVALRCDPISGHVSLYWYRQALGQGPEFLTYFNYEAQQDKSGLPNDRFSAERPEGSISTLTIQRTEQRDSAMYRCASSFQQGEGEQFFGPGTRLTVL.

This chain uses TRBV4-3 with TRBJ2-5, with D possibly being TRBD2 (5 bases). Germline CDR1 LGHNA, CDR2 YSLEER. The CDR3 runs to 15 residues. V lost 2 bases to trimming and J lost 2 bases, with 12 bases between them. The CDR3 coding sequence is TGCGCCAGCAGCCAAAGGAGGACGGTTCAAGAGACCCAGTACTTC. Its translation is CASSQRRTVQETQYF.

This chain links TRBV18 with TRBJ2-3; 9 bases map to TRBD1. The length of the CDR3 is 17 residues. Trimming cost V 3 bases and J 1 base; bases outside gene matches: 8. CDR1 KGHSH and CDR2 LQKENI come from the germline V gene. CDR3 amino acids: CASSPDRGLRGTDTQYF. The CDR3 coding sequence is TGTGCCAGCTCACCGGACAGGGGATTGCGAGGCACAGATACGCAGTATTTT. Full variable domain (remainder filled in from reference TRBV18 and TRBJ2-3): NAGVMQNPRHLVRRRGQEARLRCSPMKGHSHVYWYRQLPEEGLKFMVYLQKENIIDESGMPKERFSAEFPKEGPSILRIQQVVRGDSAAYFCASSPDRGLRGTDTQYFGPGTRLTVL.

The chain joins TRBV6-5 to TRBJ2-1; D is uncertain. Germline V gene lookup returns CDR1 MNHEY and CDR2 SVGAGI. Trimming took off 9 bases at V and 9 bases at J, with 15 bases between the two ends. CDR3 size: 12 residues. For the CDR3, the DNA is TGTGCCAGACCCCCCTGGTTAGCTGAGCAGTTCTTC. This sequence encodes CARPPWLAEQFF.

This chain connects TRBV6-2 or TRBV6-3 to TRBJ1-1, with 8 bases that match TRBD1. Germline lookup yields CDR1 MNHEY and CDR2 SVGEGT. With 5 bases clipped from V and 0 bases from J, the junction kept 8 bases outside the gene matches. This CDR3 is 16 amino acids long. CDR3: CASSRWTGPMNTEAFF. DNA of the CDR3: TGTGCCAGCAGTCGATGGACAGGGCCGATGAACACTGAAGCTTTCTTT.

The chain joins TRBV7-2 to TRBJ1-1; 8 nucleotides line up with TRBD1. Germline CDR1 SGHTA, CDR2 FQGNSA. This CDR3 is built from 15 residues. The V and J ends lost 5 bases and 2 bases, in that order; junction bases with no gene match: 7. In DNA, the CDR3 is TGTGCCAGCAGCGCGCCGGGACAGGTCAACACTGAAGCTTTCTTT. Translating it yields CASSAPGQVNTEAFF.

This clone showed up just a few times. The V gene is TRBV24-1, the J gene TRBJ1-5; possibly TRBD1 for D (6 bases). Germline V lookup: CDR1 KGHDR, CDR2 SFDVKD. The CDR3 is 14 amino acids. Trimming left V 4 bases short and J 8 bases short, with 14 bases between. In DNA form, the CDR3 reads TGTGCCACCAGTGACCCCACAGGGATCAAGCCCCAGCATTTT. It is translated as CATSDPTGIKPQHF.

The chain has TRBV6-2 or TRBV6-3 and TRBJ2-7; TRBD2 might be the D (6 bases). Germline V gene sequence: CDR1 MNHEY, CDR2 SVGEGT. This CDR3 has 14 amino acids. V shed 2 bases and J shed 8 bases, with 16 bases lying between them. CDR3 sequence reads: CASSYLGGTKKQYF. CDR3 sequence (DNA): TGTGCCAGCAGTTACCTTGGAGGGACCAAAAAGCAGTACTTC.

The V and J genes are TRBV19 and TRBJ1-4; 7 bases are shared with TRBD1. Losses at the gene ends were 4 bases for V and 4 bases for J; bases not matched to a gene: 9. CDR3 length: 16 amino acids. Germline V gene sequence: CDR1 LNHDA, CDR2 SQIVND (reference sequence). CDR3 protein: CASSRGEGASNEKLFF. CDR3 in DNA: TGTGCCAGTAGTAGGGGAGAGGGGGCAAGTAATGAAAAACTGTTTTTT. Drawing the rest from reference TRBV19 and TRBJ1-4, the complete variable domain is DGGITQSPKYLFRKEGQNVTLSCEQNLNHDAMYWYRQDPGQGLRLIYYSQIVNDFQKGDIAEGYSVSREKKESFPLTVTSAQKNPTAFYLCASSRGEGASNEKLFFGSGTQLSVL.

This chain joins TRBV3-1 (or the pseudogene TRBV3-2) and TRBJ2-7; D gene ambiguous. CDR3 length: 15 residues. Germline V gene lookup returns CDR1 LGHDT and CDR2 YNNKEL (reference sequence). V lost 0 bases and J lost 7, with 16 bases in between. CDR3 bases: TGTGCCAGCAGCCAAGAACCCAGGCCCCTACGAGAGCAGTACTTC. The encoded protein is CASSQEPRPLREQYF.

The chain joins TRBV7-9 to TRBJ2-2; D is uncertain. Per germline, CDR1 SEHNR and CDR2 FQNEAQ (reference sequence). V lost 3 bases and J 0 bases, leaving 5 bases between the germline ends. CDR3 size: 14 residues. In DNA, the CDR3 is TGTGCCAGCAGCTTTTCAGCGAACACCGGGGAGCTGTTTTTT. Its translation is CASSFSANTGELFF.

The V call is TRBV6-2 or TRBV6-3, the J call TRBJ1-5; possible D gene TRBD1, 5 bases. The germline V and J ends were trimmed by 2 bases and 2 bases, with 16 bases remaining between them. Germline V lookup: CDR1 MNHEY, CDR2 SVGEGT. CDR3 length: 17 residues. The CDR3 DNA sequence: TGTGCCAGCAGTTACAACGCCGAACTACAGGGCAATCAGCCCCAGCATTTT. It encodes CASSYNAELQGNQPQHF.

The chain is built from TRBV29-1 and TRBJ1-1; possibly TRBD1 for D (5 bases). The CDR3 extends over 13 amino acids. The germline V and J ends were trimmed by 6 bases and 11 bases, with 22 bases remaining between them. Looked up from germline, CDR1 is SQVTM and CDR2 is ANQGSEA. The CDR3 sequence is CSVASLQVSAAFF. CDR3 DNA sequence: TGCAGCGTCGCCAGTCTACAGGTCTCGGCCGCTTTCTTT.

The rearrangement joins TRBV7-2 to TRBJ2-5; maybe TRBD2 (6 bases). CDR3 length: 16 residues. V lost 0 bases, J lost 2 bases, and 13 bases lay in between. The germline V gene encodes CDR1 SGHTA and CDR2 FQGNSA. The CDR3 region is CASSLAPNAGQETQYF. CDR3 DNA: TGTGCCAGCAGCTTAGCGCCGAACGCGGGACAAGAGACCCAGTACTTC.

The J gene is TRBJ1-1, the V gene TRBV6-2 or TRBV6-3; D call uncertain. V was shortened by 1 base and J by 5 bases, with 8 bases between the two germline ends. CDR3 length: 13 residues. Germline CDR1 MNHEY, CDR2 SVGEGT. CDR3 in amino acids: CASSYFAGTEAFF. As DNA, the CDR3 is TGTGCCAGCAGTTACTTCGCCGGGACTGAAGCTTTCTTT.

V and J are TRBV7-8 and TRBJ2-2; possibly TRBD2 for D (5 bases). CDR1 is SGHVS, CDR2 FQNEAQ, per germline. The V end lost 5 bases, the J end lost 5 bases, and 12 bases lay between the germline ends. The CDR3 totals 14 residues. Here the CDR3 reads CASSIAPGTGELFF. DNA for the CDR3: TGTGCCAGCAGCATTGCTCCGGGGACCGGGGAGCTGTTTTTT.

This chain uses TRBV28 with TRBJ2-7; D is unresolved. This CDR3 contains 16 residues. CDR1 MDHEN and CDR2 SYDVKM come from the germline V gene. V was trimmed by 6 bases and J by 0 bases, leaving 18 bases between them. The CDR3 nucleotides are TGTGCCAGCAGCGACTTCGGATTCCCGAACTCCTACGAGCAGTACTTC. It translates to CASSDFGFPNSYEQYF.

V usage is TRBV25-1 and J usage is TRBJ2-3; the match to TRBD1 covers 7 bases. Germline V CDR1 and CDR2: MGHDK, SYGVNS. V was clipped by 5 bases and J by 7 bases; unmatched bases: 9. The CDR3 covers 14 residues. As DNA, the CDR3 is TGTGCCAGCAGTCGGACAGGCGTCGGGAATACGCAGTATTTT. It encodes CASSRTGVGNTQYF. The variable domain in full, with the rest retrieved from reference TRBV25-1 and TRBJ2-3, is EADIYQTPRYLVIGTGKKITLECSQTMGHDKMYWYQQDPGMELHLIHYSYGVNSTEKGDLSSESTVSRIRTEHFPLTLESARPSHTSQYLCASSRTGVGNTQYFGPGTRLTVL.

V and J are TRBV29-1 and TRBJ2-7, with TRBD1 matching 8 bases. Germline loops: CDR1 SQVTM, CDR2 ANQGSEA. CDR3 length equals 14 residues. V lost 5 bases and J lost 3; bases outside the gene matches: 9. The CDR3 spells CSVSAGTGLYEQYF. The CDR3 DNA reads as TGCAGCGTTTCCGCCGGGACAGGACTCTACGAGCAGTACTTC.

This chain connects TRBV19 to TRBJ2-2, with D maybe TRBD1 (5 bases). The CDR3 contains 14 residues. V was shortened by 4 bases and J by 3 bases, with 9 bases between the two germline ends. CDR1 and CDR2 (germline): LNHDA, SQIVND (reference sequence). The CDR3 nucleotides read TGTGCCAGTAGTAAGGGGTTGTACACCGGGGAGCTGTTTTTT. It is translated as CASSKGLYTGELFF. Looking up the rest from reference TRBV19 and TRBJ2-2 gives the full variable domain: DGGITQSPKYLFRKEGQNVTLSCEQNLNHDAMYWYRQDPGQGLRLIYYSQIVNDFQKGDIAEGYSVSREKKESFPLTVTSAQKNPTAFYLCASSKGLYTGELFFGEGSRLTVL.

This clone has more than one count but fewer than ten. The chain recombines TRBV4-2 with TRBJ1-1; 10 bases are a match to TRBD1. Germline V gene sequence: CDR1 LGHNA, CDR2 YNFKEQ. This CDR3 is 18 amino acids long. With 1 base clipped from V and 11 bases from J, the junction kept 19 bases outside the gene matches. DNA of the CDR3: TGTGCCAGCAGCCAAGGGGACAGGGGCTCCGAGAATTCGAAGTGGGCTTTCTTT. Translated, it gives CASSQGDRGSENSKWAFF.

This chain links TRBV5-4 with TRBJ1-2, with unresolved D. V gave up 3 bases and J gave up 0 bases, with 12 bases separating them. From germline, CDR1 is SGHNT and CDR2 YYREEE (reference sequence). This CDR3 comprises 15 residues. CDR3 sequence reads: CASSYPREANYGYTF. The CDR3 region has the DNA TGTGCCAGCAGCTATCCTAGGGAGGCTAACTATGGCTACACCTTC. Complete variable domain (other parts from reference TRBV5-4 and TRBJ1-2): ETGVTQSPTHLIKTRGQQVTLRCSSQSGHNTVSWYQQALGQGPQFIFQYYREEENGRGNFPPRFSGLQFPNYSSELNVNALELDDSALYLCASSYPREANYGYTFGSGTRLTVV.

The chain is built from TRBV9 and TRBJ2-5; 7 bases fit TRBD2. After removal of 1 base from V and 1 base from J, the junction contained 4 bases not matched to a gene. This CDR3 comprises 15 residues. Germline V CDR1 and CDR2: SGDLS, YYNGEE. CDR3 nucleotides: TGTGCCAGCAGCGTATTCGGCGGGGGCCAAGAGACCCAGTACTTC. Translation gives CASSVFGGGQETQYF.

To note about this clone: A junction boundary mismatches the germline segment, possibly from a read error. The chain is built from TRBV2 and TRBJ2-7, with 7 bases fitting TRBD1. Germline assignment: CDR1 SNHLY and CDR2 FYNNEI. CDR3 length: 13 residues. CDR3 loop: CASNEDRVGEQYF. The CDR3 DNA is TGTGCCAGCAATGAAGACAGGGTCGGCGAGCAGTACTTC.

The genes are TRBV7-9 and TRBJ1-2, with 12 bases matching TRBD1. Germline V lookup: CDR1 SEHNR, CDR2 FQNEAQ (reference sequence). The V and J ends lost 5 bases and 8 bases, in that order; junction bases with no gene match: 9. The CDR3 loop spans 15 amino acids. The DNA of the CDR3 is TGTGCCAGCAGCCCCTCGGGACAGGGGGCTGGAGGCTACACCTTC. This gives the protein CASSPSGQGAGGYTF.